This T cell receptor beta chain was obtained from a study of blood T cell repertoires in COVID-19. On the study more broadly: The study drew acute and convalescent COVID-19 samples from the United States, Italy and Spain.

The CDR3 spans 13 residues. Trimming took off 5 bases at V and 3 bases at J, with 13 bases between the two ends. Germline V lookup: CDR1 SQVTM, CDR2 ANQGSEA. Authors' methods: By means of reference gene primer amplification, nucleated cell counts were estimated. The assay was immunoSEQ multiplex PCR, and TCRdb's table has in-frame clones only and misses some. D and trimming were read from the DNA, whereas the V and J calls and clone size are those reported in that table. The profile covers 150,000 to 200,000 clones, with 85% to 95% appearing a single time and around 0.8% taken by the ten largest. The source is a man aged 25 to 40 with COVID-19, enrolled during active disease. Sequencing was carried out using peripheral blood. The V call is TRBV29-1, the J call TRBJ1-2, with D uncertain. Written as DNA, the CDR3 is TGCAGCGTTCTACGAACTGGAGACTATGGCTACACCTTC. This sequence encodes CSVLRTGDYGYTF.